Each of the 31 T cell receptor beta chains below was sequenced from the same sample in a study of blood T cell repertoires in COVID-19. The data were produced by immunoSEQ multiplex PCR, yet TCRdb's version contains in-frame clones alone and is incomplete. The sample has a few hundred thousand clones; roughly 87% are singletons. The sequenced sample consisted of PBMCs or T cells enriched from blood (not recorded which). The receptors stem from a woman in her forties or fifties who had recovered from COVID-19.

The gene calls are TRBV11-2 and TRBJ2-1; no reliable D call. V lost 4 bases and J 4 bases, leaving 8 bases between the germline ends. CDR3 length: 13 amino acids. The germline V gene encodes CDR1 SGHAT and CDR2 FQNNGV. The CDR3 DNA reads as TGTGCCAGCAGCTCCGAGTTGTACAATGAGCAGTTCTTC. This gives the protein CASSSELYNEQFF. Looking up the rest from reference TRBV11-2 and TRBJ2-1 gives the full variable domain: EAGVAQSPRYKIIEKRQSVAFWCNPISGHATLYWYQQILGQGPKLLIQFQNNGVVDDSQLPKDRFSAERLKGVDSTLKIQPAKLEDSAVYLCASSSELYNEQFFGPGTRLTVL.

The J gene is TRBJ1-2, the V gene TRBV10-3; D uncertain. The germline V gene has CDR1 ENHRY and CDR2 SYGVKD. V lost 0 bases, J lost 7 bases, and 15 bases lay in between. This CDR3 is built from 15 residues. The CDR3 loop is CAISESGGLVVGYTF. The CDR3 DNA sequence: TGTGCCATCAGTGAGTCCGGAGGCTTGGTCGTTGGCTACACCTTC.

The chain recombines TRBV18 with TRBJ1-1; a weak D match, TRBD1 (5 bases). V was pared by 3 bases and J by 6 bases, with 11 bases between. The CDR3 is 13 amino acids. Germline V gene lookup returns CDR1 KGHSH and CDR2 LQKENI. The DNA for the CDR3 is TGTGCCAGCTCACCCCGGACAAGTCCTGAAGCTTTCTTT. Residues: CASSPRTSPEAFF. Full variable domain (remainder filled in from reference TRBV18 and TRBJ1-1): NAGVMQNPRHLVRRRGQEARLRCSPMKGHSHVYWYRQLPEEGLKFMVYLQKENIIDESGMPKERFSAEFPKEGPSILRIQQVVRGDSAAYFCASSPRTSPEAFFGQGTRLTVV.

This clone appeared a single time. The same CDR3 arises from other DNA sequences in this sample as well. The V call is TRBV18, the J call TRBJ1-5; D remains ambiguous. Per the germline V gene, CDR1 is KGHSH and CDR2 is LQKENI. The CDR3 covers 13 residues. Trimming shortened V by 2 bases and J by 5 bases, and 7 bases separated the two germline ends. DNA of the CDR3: TGTGCCAGCTCACCAGCGGGAGATCAGCCCCAGCATTTT. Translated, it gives CASSPAGDQPQHF.

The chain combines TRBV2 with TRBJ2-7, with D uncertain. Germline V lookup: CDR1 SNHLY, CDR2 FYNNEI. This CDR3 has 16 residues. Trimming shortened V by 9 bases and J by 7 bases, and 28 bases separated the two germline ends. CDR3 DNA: TGTGCCAGTAAAAGCCAGACTCGTGTCGCACACCAAGAGCAGTACTTC. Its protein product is CASKSQTRVAHQEQYF.

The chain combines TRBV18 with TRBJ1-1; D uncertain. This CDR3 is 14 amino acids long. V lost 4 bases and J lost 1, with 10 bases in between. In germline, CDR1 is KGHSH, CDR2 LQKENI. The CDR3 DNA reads TGTGCCAGCTCACTCTCAACATCGAACACTGAAGCTTTCTTT. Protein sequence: CASSLSTSNTEAFF.

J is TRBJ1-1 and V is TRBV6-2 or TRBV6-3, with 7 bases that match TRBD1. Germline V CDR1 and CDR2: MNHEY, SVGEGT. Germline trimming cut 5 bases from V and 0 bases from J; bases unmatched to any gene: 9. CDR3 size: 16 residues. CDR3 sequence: CASSVRDRPMNTEAFF. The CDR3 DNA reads TGTGCCAGCAGTGTCCGGGACAGACCCATGAACACTGAAGCTTTCTTT.

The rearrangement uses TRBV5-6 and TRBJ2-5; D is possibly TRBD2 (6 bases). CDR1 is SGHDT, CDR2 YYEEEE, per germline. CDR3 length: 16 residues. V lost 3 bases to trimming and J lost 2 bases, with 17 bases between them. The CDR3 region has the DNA TGTGCCAGCAGCTCGGGACTTGGGACTTTTCAAGAGACCCAGTACTTC. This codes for CASSSGLGTFQETQYF.

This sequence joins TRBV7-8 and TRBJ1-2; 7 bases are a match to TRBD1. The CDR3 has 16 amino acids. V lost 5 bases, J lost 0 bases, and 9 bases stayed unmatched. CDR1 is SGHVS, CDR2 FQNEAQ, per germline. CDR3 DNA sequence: TGTGCCAGCAGCAACGGTCCAGGGGGGACTAACTATGGCTACACCTTC. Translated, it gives CASSNGPGGTNYGYTF. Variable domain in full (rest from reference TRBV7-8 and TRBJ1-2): GAGVSQSPRYKVAKRGQDVALRCDPISGHVSLFWYQQALGQGPEFLTYFQNEAQLDKSGLPSDRFFAERPEGSVSTLKIQRTQQEDSAVYLCASSNGPGGTNYGYTFGSGTRLTVV.

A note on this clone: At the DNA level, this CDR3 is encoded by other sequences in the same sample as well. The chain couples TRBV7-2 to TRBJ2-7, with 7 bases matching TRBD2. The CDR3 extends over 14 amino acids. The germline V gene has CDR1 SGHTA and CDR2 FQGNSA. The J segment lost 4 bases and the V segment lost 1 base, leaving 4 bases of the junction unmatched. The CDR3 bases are TGTGCCAGCAGCTTAGTTGGGGGGGAATACGAGCAGTACTTC. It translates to CASSLVGGEYEQYF.

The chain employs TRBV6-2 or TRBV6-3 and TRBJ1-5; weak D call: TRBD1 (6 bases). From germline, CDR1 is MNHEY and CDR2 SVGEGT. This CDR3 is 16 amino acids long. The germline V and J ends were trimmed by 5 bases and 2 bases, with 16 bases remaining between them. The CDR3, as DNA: TGTGCCAGCAGTACCGAGGGGGTTTTAGGCAATCAGCCCCAGCATTTT. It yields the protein CASSTEGVLGNQPQHF.

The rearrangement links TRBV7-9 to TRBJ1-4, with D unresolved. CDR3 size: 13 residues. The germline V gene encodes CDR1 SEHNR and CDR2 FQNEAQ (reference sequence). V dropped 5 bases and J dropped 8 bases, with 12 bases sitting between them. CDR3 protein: CASSPGREEKLFF. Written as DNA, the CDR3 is TGTGCCAGCAGCCCCGGGCGGGAGGAAAAACTGTTTTTT. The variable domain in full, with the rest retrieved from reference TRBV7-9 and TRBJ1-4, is DTGVSQNPRHKITKRGQNVTFRCDPISEHNRLYWYRQTLGQGPEFLTYFQNEAQLEKSRLLSDRFSAERPKGSFSTLEIQRTEQGDSAMYLCASSPGREEKLFFGSGTQLSVL.

CDR3 protein: CASKLGSSADTQYF. The CDR3, as DNA: TGTGCCAGTAAACTCGGCAGTAGCGCAGATACGCAGTATTTT. The chain employs TRBV19 and TRBJ2-3, with D maybe TRBD2 (5 bases). Trimming took off 7 bases at V and 4 bases at J, with 15 bases between the two ends. The CDR3 covers 14 residues. Germline CDR1 is LNHDA and CDR2 is SQIVND (reference sequence).

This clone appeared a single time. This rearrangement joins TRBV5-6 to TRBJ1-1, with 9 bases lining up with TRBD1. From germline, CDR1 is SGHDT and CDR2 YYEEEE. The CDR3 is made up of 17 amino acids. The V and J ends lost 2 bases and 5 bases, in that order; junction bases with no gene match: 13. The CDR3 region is CASSFELGTGIATEAFF. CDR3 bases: TGTGCCAGCAGCTTCGAATTAGGGACAGGGATAGCGACTGAAGCTTTCTTT.

CDR3: CASSLEAGANYGYTF. For the CDR3, the DNA is TGTGCCAGCAGCTTAGAGGCAGGGGCTAACTATGGCTACACCTTC. This rearrangement joins TRBV7-2 to TRBJ1-2, with D perhaps matching TRBD1 (6 bases). This CDR3 has 15 amino acids. CDR1 SGHTA and CDR2 FQGNSA come from the germline V gene. Between the trimmed V and J ends, which lost 1 base and 0 bases, there was a span of 9 bases.

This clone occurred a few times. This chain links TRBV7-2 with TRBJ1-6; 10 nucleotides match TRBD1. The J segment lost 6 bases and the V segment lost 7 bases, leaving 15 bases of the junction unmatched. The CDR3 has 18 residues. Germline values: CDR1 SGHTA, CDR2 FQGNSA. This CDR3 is CASTIKTPGQGGNSPLHF. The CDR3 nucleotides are TGTGCCAGCACCATAAAAACCCCCGGACAGGGGGGTAATTCACCCCTCCACTTT.

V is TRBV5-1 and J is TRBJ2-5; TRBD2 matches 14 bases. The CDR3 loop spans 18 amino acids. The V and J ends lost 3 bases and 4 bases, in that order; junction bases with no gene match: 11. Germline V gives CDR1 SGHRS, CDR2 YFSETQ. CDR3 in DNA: TGCGCCAGCAGCTCAGGACTAGCGGGAGGCGCACTGCGAGAGACCCAGTACTTC. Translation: CASSSGLAGGALRETQYF. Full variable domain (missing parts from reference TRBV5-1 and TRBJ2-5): KAGVTQTPRYLIKTRGQQVTLSCSPISGHRSVSWYQQTPGQGLQFLFEYFSETQRNKGNFPGRFSGRQFSNSRSEMNVSTLELGDSALYLCASSSGLAGGALRETQYFGPGTRLLVL.

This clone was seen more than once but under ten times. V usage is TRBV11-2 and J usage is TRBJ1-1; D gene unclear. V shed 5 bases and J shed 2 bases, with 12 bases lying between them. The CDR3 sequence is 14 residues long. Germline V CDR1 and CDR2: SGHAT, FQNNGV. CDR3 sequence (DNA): TGTGCCAGCAGCCATCCTAATAGAAACACTGAAGCTTTCTTT. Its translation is CASSHPNRNTEAFF.

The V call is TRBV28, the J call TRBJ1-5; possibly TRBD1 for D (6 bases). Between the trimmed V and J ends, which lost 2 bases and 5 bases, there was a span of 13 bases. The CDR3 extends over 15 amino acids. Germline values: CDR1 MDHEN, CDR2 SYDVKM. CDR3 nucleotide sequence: TGTGCCAGCAGTTTAGGGATCAGGGGCGATCAGCCCCAGCATTTT. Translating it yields CASSLGIRGDQPQHF.

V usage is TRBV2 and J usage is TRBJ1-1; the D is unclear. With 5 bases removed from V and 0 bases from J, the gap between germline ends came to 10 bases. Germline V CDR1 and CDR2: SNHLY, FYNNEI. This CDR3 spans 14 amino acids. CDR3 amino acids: CASSHKDLNTEAFF. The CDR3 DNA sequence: TGTGCCAGCAGTCATAAGGACTTGAACACTGAAGCTTTCTTT.

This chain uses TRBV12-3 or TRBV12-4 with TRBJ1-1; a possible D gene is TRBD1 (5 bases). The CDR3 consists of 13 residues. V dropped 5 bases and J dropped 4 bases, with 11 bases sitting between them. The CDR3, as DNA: TGTGCCAGCAGTCGGACAAGGGGCACTGAAGCTTTCTTT. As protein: CASSRTRGTEAFF.

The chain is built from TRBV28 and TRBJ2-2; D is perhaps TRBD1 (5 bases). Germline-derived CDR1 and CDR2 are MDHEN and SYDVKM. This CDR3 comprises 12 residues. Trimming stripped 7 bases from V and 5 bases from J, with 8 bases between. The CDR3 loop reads CASTRVTGELFF. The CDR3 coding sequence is TGTGCCAGCACCAGGGTAACCGGGGAGCTGTTTTTT. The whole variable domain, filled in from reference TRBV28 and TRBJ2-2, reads DVKVTQSSRYLVKRTGEKVFLECVQDMDHENMFWYRQDPGLGLRLIYFSYDVKMKEKGDIPEGYSVSREKKERFSLILESASTNQTSMYLCASTRVTGELFFGEGSRLTVL.

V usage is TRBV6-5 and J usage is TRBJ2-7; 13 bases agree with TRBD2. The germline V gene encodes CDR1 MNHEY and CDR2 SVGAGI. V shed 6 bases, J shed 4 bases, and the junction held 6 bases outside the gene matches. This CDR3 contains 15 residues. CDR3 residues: CASRPGTSGMYEQYF. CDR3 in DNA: TGTGCCAGCAGACCCGGGACTAGCGGGATGTACGAGCAGTACTTC.

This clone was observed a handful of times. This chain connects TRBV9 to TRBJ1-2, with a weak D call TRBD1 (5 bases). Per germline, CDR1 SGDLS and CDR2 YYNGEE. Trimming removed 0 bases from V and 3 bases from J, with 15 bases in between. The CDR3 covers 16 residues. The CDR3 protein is CASSVARGGGHYGYTF. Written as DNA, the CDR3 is TGTGCCAGCAGCGTAGCGCGGGGCGGCGGACACTATGGCTACACCTTC.

The DNA for the CDR3 is TGTGCCAGCAGCGGACAGACAGGCCACTATGGCTACACCTTC. The encoded protein is CASSGQTGHYGYTF. This chain joins TRBV9 and TRBJ1-2; maybe TRBD1 (6 bases). Between the trimmed V and J ends, which lost 3 bases and 3 bases, there was a span of 12 bases. The CDR3 consists of 14 residues. Germline-derived CDR1 and CDR2 are SGDLS and YYNGEE.

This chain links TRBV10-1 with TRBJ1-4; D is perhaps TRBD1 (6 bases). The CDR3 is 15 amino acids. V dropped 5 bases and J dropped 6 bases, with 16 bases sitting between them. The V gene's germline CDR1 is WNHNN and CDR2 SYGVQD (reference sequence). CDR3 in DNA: TGCGCCAGCAGTTCACAGGGTAGGGTTGATGAAAAACTGTTTTTT. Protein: CASSSQGRVDEKLFF.

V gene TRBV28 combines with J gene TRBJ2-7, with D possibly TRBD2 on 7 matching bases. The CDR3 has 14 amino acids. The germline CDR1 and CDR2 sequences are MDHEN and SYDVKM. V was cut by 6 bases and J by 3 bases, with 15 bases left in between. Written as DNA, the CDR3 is TGTGCCAGCAGGATAGGGGGGGCCCTCTACGAGCAGTACTTC. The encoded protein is CASRIGGALYEQYF.

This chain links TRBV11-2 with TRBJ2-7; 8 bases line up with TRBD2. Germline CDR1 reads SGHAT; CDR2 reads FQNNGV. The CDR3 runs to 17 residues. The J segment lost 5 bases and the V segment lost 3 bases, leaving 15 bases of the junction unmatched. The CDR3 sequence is CASSFNPGGGRSNEQYF. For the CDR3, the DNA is TGTGCCAGCAGCTTTAACCCTGGTGGCGGGAGGTCGAACGAGCAGTACTTC.

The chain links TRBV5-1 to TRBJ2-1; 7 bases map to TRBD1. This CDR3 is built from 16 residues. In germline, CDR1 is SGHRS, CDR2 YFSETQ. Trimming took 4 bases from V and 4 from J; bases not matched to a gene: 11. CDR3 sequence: CASSPSTGNPYNEQFF. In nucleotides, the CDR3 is TGCGCCAGCAGCCCATCGACAGGGAACCCTTACAATGAGCAGTTCTTC.

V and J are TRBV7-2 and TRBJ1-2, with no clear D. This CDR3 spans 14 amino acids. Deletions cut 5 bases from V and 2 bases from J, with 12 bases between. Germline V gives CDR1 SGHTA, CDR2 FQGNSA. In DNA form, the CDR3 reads TGTGCCAGCAGCCCAGAAGGCAGGAACTATGGCTACACCTTC. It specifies CASSPEGRNYGYTF.

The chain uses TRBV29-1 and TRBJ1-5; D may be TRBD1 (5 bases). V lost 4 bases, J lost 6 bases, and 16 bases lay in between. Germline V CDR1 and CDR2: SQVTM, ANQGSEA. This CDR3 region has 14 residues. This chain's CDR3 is CSVAGGGGTQPQHF. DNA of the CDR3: TGCAGCGTTGCTGGGGGTGGGGGGACTCAGCCCCAGCATTTT. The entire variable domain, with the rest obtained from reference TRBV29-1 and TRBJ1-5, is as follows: SAVISQKPSRDICQRGTSLTIQCQVDSQVTMMFWYRQQPGQSLTLIATANQGSEATYESGFVIDKFPISRPNLTFSTLTVSNMSPEDSSIYLCSVAGGGGTQPQHFGDGTRLSIL.